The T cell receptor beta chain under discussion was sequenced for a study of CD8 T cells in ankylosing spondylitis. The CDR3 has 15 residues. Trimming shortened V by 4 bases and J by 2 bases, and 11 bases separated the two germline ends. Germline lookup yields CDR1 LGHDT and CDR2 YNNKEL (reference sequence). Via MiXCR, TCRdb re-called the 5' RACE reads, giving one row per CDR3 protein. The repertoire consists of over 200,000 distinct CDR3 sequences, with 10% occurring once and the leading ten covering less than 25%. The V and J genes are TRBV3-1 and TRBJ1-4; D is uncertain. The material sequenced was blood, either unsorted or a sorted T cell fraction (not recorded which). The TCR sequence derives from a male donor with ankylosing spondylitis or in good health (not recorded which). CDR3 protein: CASSPPGLTNEKLFF. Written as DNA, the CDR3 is TGTGCCAGCAGCCCGCCCGGACTGACTAATGAAAAACTGTTTTTT. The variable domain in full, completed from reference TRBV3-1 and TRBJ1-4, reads DTAVSQTPKYLVTQMGNDKSIKCEQNLGHDTMYWYKQDSKKFLKIMFSYNNKELIINETVPNRFSPKSPDKAHLNLHINSLELGDSAVYFCASSPPGLTNEKLFFGSGTQLSVL.